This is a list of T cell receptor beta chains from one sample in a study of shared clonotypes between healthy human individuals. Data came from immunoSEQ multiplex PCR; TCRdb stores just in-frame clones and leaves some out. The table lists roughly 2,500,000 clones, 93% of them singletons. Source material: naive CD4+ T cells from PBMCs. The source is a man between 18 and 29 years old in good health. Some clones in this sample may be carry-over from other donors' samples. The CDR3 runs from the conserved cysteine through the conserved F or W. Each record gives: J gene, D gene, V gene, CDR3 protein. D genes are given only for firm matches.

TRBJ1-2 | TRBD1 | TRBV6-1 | CASRWDREARGGYTF
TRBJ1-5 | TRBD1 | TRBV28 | CASSLGQGAQPQHF
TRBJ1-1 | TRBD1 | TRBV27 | CASSFLGPTGTVNTEAFF
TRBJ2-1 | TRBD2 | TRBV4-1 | CASSQVIRGAYNEQFF
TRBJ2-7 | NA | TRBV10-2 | CASSERRGSSYEQYF
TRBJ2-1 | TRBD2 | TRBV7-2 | CASSLAESSYNEQFF
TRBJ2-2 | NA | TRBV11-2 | CASSLDRGGTGELFF
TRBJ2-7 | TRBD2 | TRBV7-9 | CASSPRGGLSSYEQYF
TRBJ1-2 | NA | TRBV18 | CASSPKMDRDNGYTF
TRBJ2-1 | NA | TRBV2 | CASSGFAVEQFF
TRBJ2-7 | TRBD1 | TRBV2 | CASSDDRGLYEQYF
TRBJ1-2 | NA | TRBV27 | CALARGYTF
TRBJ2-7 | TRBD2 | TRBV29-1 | CSVEGGREGRAEQYF
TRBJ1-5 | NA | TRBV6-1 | CASSEEGIRSNQPQHF
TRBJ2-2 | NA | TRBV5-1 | CASGLVANTGELFF
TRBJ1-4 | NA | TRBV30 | CAWDRGQSNEKLFF
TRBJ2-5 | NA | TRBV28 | CASEQGQETQYF
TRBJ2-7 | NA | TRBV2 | CASSQETYEQYF
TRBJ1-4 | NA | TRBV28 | CASSLSGTTNEKLFF
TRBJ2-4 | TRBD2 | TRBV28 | CASSPGLAGNIQYF
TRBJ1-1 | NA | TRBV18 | CASSPLAGMANTEAFF
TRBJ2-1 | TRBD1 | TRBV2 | CASSERGQSYNEQFF
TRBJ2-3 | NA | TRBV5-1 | CASSLGRGTDTQYF
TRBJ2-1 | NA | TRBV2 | CASSEAGYGEQFF
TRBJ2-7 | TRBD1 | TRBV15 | CATSRPDRDSHEQYF
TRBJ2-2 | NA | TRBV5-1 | CASRPVFNTGELFF
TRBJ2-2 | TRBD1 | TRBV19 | CASSEDRGGSAGELFF
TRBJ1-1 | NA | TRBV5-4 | CASSSSIYSDTEAFF
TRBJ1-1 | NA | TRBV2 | CASRTDWDTEAFF
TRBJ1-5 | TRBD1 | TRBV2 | CASSGQGAGNQPQHF
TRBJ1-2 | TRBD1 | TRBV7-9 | CASSRDRGPAAEGYTF
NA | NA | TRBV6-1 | CASSEGGSHVYEQYF
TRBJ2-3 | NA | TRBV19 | CASSVGDTQYF
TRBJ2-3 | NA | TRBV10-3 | CAISTPGVDTQYF
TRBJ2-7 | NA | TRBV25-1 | CASSDTRDGAYEQYF
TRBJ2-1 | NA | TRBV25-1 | CASSGRQSSYNEQFF
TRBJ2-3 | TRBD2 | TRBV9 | CASSVGGGGYTDTQYF
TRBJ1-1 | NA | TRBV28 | CASSFNTRGALAEAFF
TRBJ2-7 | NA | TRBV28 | CASRGPGSYEQYF
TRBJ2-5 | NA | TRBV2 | CASSEIYREETQYF
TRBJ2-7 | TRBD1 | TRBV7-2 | CASSLTRSDRVEQYF
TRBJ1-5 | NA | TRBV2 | CASSLGGAGNQPQHF